These 17 T cell receptor beta chains were sequenced from one sample in a study of shared clonotypes between healthy human individuals. Assay: immunoSEQ multiplex PCR; the TCRdb copy retains only in-frame clones and omits some. The repertoire holds some 1,600,000 clones, around 98% seen once, with roughly 0.45% in the top ten. Sequenced input: naive CD4+ T cells sorted from blood. Indicated subset: CD45RA+ positively selected. Receptors originate from a man aged 25 to 40 in good health.

The chain links TRBV15 to TRBJ1-1; D remains ambiguous. The CDR3 covers 14 residues. V was pared by 3 bases and J by 2 bases, with 10 bases between. Germline assignment: CDR1 LNHNV and CDR2 YYDKDF (reference sequence). The CDR3: CATSRDRINTEAFF. Written as DNA, the CDR3 is TGTGCCACCAGCAGGGATAGAATTAACACTGAAGCTTTCTTT.

This chain joins TRBV21-1 and TRBJ2-1; the DNA was not used to check the table's D call, TRBD2. TRBV21-1 counts as a pseudogene. The CDR3 consists of 16 residues. In DNA form, the CDR3 reads TGTGCCAGGCCTAGCTGGGCCAACTCTTCCTACAATGAGCAGTTCTTC. As protein: CARPSWANSSYNEQFF.

This chain connects TRBV5-1 to TRBJ2-1, with D possibly matching TRBD2 (5 bases). In germline, CDR1 is SGHRS, CDR2 YFSETQ. V lost 4 bases and J 4 bases, leaving 18 bases between the germline ends. This CDR3 region has 16 residues. CDR3 in DNA: TGCGCCAGCAGCCCGGGGAGTTTTGGGGTGTACAATGAGCAGTTCTTC. This gives the protein CASSPGSFGVYNEQFF.

With respect to this clone: The identical CDR3 is also encoded by other nucleotide sequences in the sample. The chain links TRBV7-2 to TRBJ2-7; 13 bases line up with TRBD2. CDR3 length: 15 residues. V dropped 5 bases and J dropped 1; count of bases not matched to a gene: 2. Germline V gene lookup returns CDR1 SGHTA and CDR2 FQGNSA. The CDR3 nucleotides read TGTGCCAGCAGCCGGACTAGCGGGGGATCCTACGAGCAGTACTTC. This gives the protein CASSRTSGGSYEQYF.

The chain employs TRBV19 and TRBJ2-7, with a tentative D call TRBD2 (5 bases). Germline V gives CDR1 LNHDA, CDR2 SQIVND (reference sequence). The V end was cut by 4 bases, the J end by 0 bases, with 10 bases between. This CDR3 is built from 14 residues. The CDR3 DNA is TGTGCCAGTAGTAGGGGAGTTCCCTCCTACGAGCAGTACTTC. This sequence encodes CASSRGVPSYEQYF.

CDR3 coding DNA: TGTGCCAGCAGTTCTTTTCCCGGCCGGGAGGTATCGGGTTACAATGAGCAGTTCTTC. Amino acid sequence: CASSSFPGREVSGYNEQFF. The V call is TRBV28, the J call TRBJ2-1; 7 bases line up with TRBD2. The J segment lost 4 bases and the V segment lost 4 bases, leaving 19 bases of the junction unmatched. The V gene's germline CDR1 is MDHEN and CDR2 SYDVKM. This CDR3 is 19 amino acids long.

With respect to this clone: Compared with germline, one end of the junction differs, possibly owing to a read error. The V call is TRBV7-7, the J call TRBJ2-1; D is undetermined. The CDR3 totals 12 residues. CDR1 is SSHAT, CDR2 FNYEAQ, per germline (reference sequence). The CDR3 protein is CASSLRSNEQFF. CDR3 DNA sequence: TGTGCTAGCAGCTTACGCAGTAATGAGCAGTTCTTC. Variable domain in full (rest from reference TRBV7-7 and TRBJ2-1): GAGVSQSPRYKVTKRGQDVTLRCDPISSHATLYWYQQALGQGPEFLTYFNYEAQPDKSGLPSDRFSAERPEGSISTLTIQRTEQRDSAMYRCASSLRSNEQFFGPGTRLTVL.

This clone was observed once. The chain combines TRBV4-1 with TRBJ2-1; 8 nucleotides align to TRBD2. This CDR3 is built from 15 residues. Germline-derived CDR1 and CDR2 are MGHRA and YSYEKL. After removal of 5 bases from V and 4 bases from J, the junction contained 7 bases not matched to a gene. CDR3 nucleotide sequence: TGCGCCAGCAGCTTACCCGGGAGGGCGTACAATGAGCAGTTCTTC. Translating it yields CASSLPGRAYNEQFF.

This rearrangement joins TRBV19 to TRBJ1-4, with D hard to call. The CDR3 extends over 13 amino acids. From germline, CDR1 is LNHDA and CDR2 SQIVND (reference sequence). Trimming stripped 9 bases from V and 8 bases from J, with 16 bases between. The CDR3 region has the DNA TGTGCCAGCCACCAGCGAGCTTGGGAAAAACTGTTTTTT. Protein: CASHQRAWEKLFF.

The chain couples TRBV7-2 to TRBJ2-3; TRBD1 might be the D (6 bases). The CDR3 has 15 amino acids. Trimming left V 5 bases short and J 2 bases short, with 14 bases between. Germline V gives CDR1 SGHTA, CDR2 FQGNSA. In nucleotides, the CDR3 is TGTGCCAGCAGCCCGACAGGTATCGACACAGATACGCAGTATTTT. Translation: CASSPTGIDTDTQYF.

CDR3 protein: CASSLDRVGEQYF. The CDR3 DNA follows: TGTGCCAGCAGCTTAGACAGGGTGGGTGAGCAGTACTTC. V gene TRBV7-9 combines with J gene TRBJ2-7; D perhaps matches TRBD1 (6 bases). Germline V gene sequence: CDR1 SEHNR, CDR2 FQNEAQ (reference sequence). Deletions cut 1 base from V and 7 bases from J, with 11 bases between. The CDR3 has 13 residues.

V gene TRBV6-5 combines with J gene TRBJ2-7; no clear D. The germline V and J ends were trimmed by 0 bases and 5 bases, with 14 bases remaining between them. The CDR3 totals 15 residues. Germline CDR1 is MNHEY and CDR2 is SVGAGI. CDR3 region: CASSYSRIGPHEQYF. CDR3 DNA sequence: TGTGCCAGCAGTTACTCTCGCATTGGACCCCACGAGCAGTACTTC.

This chain uses TRBV7-9 with TRBJ2-3; TRBD2 agrees at 7 bases. This CDR3 comprises 17 residues. Trimming cost V 1 base and J 4 bases; bases outside gene matches: 11. Germline V gene sequence: CDR1 SEHNR, CDR2 FQNEAQ (reference sequence). In DNA form, the CDR3 reads TGTGCCAGCAGCTTAGGGTTAGTGGGCGGGAGATCAGATACGCAGTATTTT. Translating it yields CASSLGLVGGRSDTQYF.

The chain couples TRBV5-4 to TRBJ2-7; 9 bases map to TRBD1. The junction had 4 bases not matched to a gene; V was cut back by 4 bases and J by 5 bases. There are 13 residues in the CDR3. Looked up from germline, CDR1 is SGHNT and CDR2 is YYREEE (reference sequence). The CDR3 loop is CASSRDRAHEQYF. As DNA, the CDR3 is TGTGCCAGCAGCCGGGACAGGGCCCACGAGCAGTACTTC.

The chain carries TRBV11-2 and TRBJ2-1, with 9 bases aligning to TRBD1. The J segment lost 7 bases and the V segment lost 6 bases, leaving 10 bases of the junction unmatched. Germline CDR1 and CDR2: SGHAT and FQNNGV. This CDR3 comprises 15 residues. The CDR3: CASSLGDRGINEQFF. CDR3 coding DNA: TGTGCCAGCAGTCTAGGCGACAGGGGGATAAATGAGCAGTTCTTC.

The chain uses TRBV9 and TRBJ1-3; D may be TRBD1 (5 bases). V gave up 2 bases and J gave up 2 bases, with 8 bases separating them. Germline V gene data show CDR1 as SGDLS and CDR2 as YYNGEE. The CDR3 consists of 14 residues. This CDR3 is CASSVLGAGNTIYF. For the CDR3, the DNA is TGTGCCAGCAGCGTTTTAGGGGCTGGAAACACCATATATTTT.

The chain carries TRBV5-6 and TRBJ1-2; D is possibly TRBD1 (6 bases). V was clipped by 4 bases and J by 5 bases, with 12 bases between them. CDR1 is SGHDT, CDR2 YYEEEE, per germline. The CDR3 consists of 13 residues. This CDR3 is CASSPRQGYGYTF. In nucleotides, the CDR3 is TGTGCCAGCAGCCCCCGGCAGGGGTATGGCTACACCTTC.